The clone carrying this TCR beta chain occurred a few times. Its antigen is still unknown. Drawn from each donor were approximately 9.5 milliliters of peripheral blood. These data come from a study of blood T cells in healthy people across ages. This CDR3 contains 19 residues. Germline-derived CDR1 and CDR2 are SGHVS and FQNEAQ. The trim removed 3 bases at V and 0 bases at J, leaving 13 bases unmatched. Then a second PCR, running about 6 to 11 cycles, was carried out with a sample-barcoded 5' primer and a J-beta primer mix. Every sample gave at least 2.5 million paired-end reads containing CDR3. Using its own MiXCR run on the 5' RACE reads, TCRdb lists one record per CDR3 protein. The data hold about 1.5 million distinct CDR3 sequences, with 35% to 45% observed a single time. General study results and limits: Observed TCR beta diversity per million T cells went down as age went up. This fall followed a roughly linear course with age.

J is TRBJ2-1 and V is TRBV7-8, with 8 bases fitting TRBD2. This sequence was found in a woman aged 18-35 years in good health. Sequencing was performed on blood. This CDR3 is CASSLIRASGLVSYNEQFF. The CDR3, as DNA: TGTGCCAGCAGCTTGATCCGGGCTAGCGGGTTAGTCTCCTACAATGAGCAGTTCTTC.